This T cell receptor (beta chain) emerged from a study of response to subunit inactivated influenza vaccine (dated by TCRdb to the late 2010s). The study in broad terms: The study used deep quantitative T cell receptor repertoire profiling to track responses to a trivalent subunit inactivated influenza vaccine. Study-wide conclusions, independent of this receptor: According to the authors, only a limited number of new T cells may be recruited by each seasonal influenza vaccination.

Library prep was done by RT-PCR. The data were produced on an Illumina HiSeq 2500. The public sequencing data were trimmed at Q25 with fastp and processed into clonotypes with MiXCR by TCRdb, which kept only in-frame beta chains. Here each entry gathers all rows of one CDR3 protein and keeps the most common genes and DNA. Across this sample there are 300,000 to 350,000 distinct CDR3 sequences, with about a fifth seen only once. The ten biggest clones cover roughly 10% of the sample. The sample holds a few counts of this clonotype. Its antigen is not yet known. No base quality values were provided; no much bigger clone lies one nucleotide off. For CDR1 and CDR2, the germline V gene lists SQVTM and ANQGSEA. V is shortened by 6 bases, J by 0 bases, and the region joining them spans 9 bases. The cysteine opens and the phenylalanine closes a CDR3 of 12 amino acids. Only CDR3 DNA is held: 36 bases, read in frame from base 1.

Sequencing was performed on PBMCs from blood, taken approximately 22 months after vaccination. The source of this sequence is a man between 50 and 70 years old who received an inactivated influenza vaccine. Donor details come from another sample of the same person, matched by shared clones. This chain is built from TRBV29-1 and TRBJ2-7; the best D guess is TRBD2, with 5 bases matching. The DNA sequence follows: TGCAGCGTCGGGGATTCCTCCTACGAGCAGTACTTC. It specifies CSVGDSSYEQYF.